The 26 T cell receptor beta chains given below trace back to one sample, sequenced in a study of cytomegalovirus exposure and HLA in healthy donors. Some clones are missing from TCRdb's copy, which holds only in-frame ones; the method was immunoSEQ multiplex PCR. The sample yields 150,000 to 200,000 clones, about 89% seen once. The sequencing input was PBMCs. The receptors originated from a woman under 30 in good health and CMV-seropositive.

The rearrangement links TRBV6-1 to TRBJ1-5; D call uncertain. V lost 7 bases and J lost 3, with 7 bases in between. The CDR3 contains 12 residues. Germline values: CDR1 MNHNS, CDR2 SASEGT. The CDR3 nucleotides are TGTGCCAGCACGGTTGACAATCAGCCCCAGCATTTT. This codes for CASTVDNQPQHF.

This chain joins TRBV5-1 and TRBJ2-1; 14 bases are a match to TRBD2. V was clipped by 4 bases and J by 6 bases; unmatched bases: 3. The CDR3 consists of 15 residues. The V gene's germline CDR1 is SGHRS and CDR2 YFSETQ. For the CDR3, the DNA is TGCGCCAGCAGCCCGGGACTAGCGGGGGTCAATGAGCAGTTCTTC. This encodes CASSPGLAGVNEQFF.

The CDR3 is CASSIRRRGEKLFF. The DNA for the CDR3 is TGTGCCAGTAGTATCCGGAGAAGGGGTGAAAAACTGTTTTTT. V usage is TRBV19 and J usage is TRBJ1-4; weak D call: TRBD1 (5 bases). Germline loops: CDR1 LNHDA, CDR2 SQIVND (reference sequence). V was cut by 3 bases and J by 7 bases, with 12 bases left in between. This CDR3 contains 14 residues. The complete variable domain, with remaining parts taken from reference TRBV19 and TRBJ1-4, reads DGGITQSPKYLFRKEGQNVTLSCEQNLNHDAMYWYRQDPGQGLRLIYYSQIVNDFQKGDIAEGYSVSREKKESFPLTVTSAQKNPTAFYLCASSIRRRGEKLFFGSGTQLSVL.

This clone was counted a few times. The gene calls are TRBV10-2 and TRBJ1-6; D is unclear. Germline CDR1 reads WSHSY; CDR2 reads SAAADI. This CDR3 contains 12 residues. V lost 8 bases to trimming and J lost 10 bases, with 12 bases between them. This CDR3 reads CASGSEYSPLHF. The CDR3 DNA reads as TGCGCCAGCGGGAGTGAGTACTCACCCCTCCACTTT.

The CDR3 DNA sequence: TGTGCCAGCAGCTTGTTGAGCAGGGGGTTAAGCGGGGAGCTGTTTTTT. This sequence encodes CASSLLSRGLSGELFF. The V call is TRBV5-6, the J call TRBJ2-2; 7 nucleotides line up with TRBD1. V lost 1 base and J lost 7; bases outside the gene matches: 10. From germline, CDR1 is SGHDT and CDR2 YYEEEE. The length of the CDR3 is 16 residues.

The chain has TRBV29-1 and TRBJ2-3, with 10 bases matching TRBD1. The V gene's germline CDR1 is SQVTM and CDR2 ANQGSEA. The CDR3 is 15 residues long. The J segment lost 1 base and the V segment lost 1 base, leaving 2 bases of the junction unmatched. CDR3 sequence reads: CSVEGGTGGTDTQYF. CDR3 nucleotide sequence: TGCAGCGTTGAAGGGGGGACAGGGGGCACAGATACGCAGTATTTT.

J is TRBJ1-4 and V is TRBV6-6, with D perhaps matching TRBD1 (5 bases). The V end was cut by 6 bases, the J end by 7 bases, with 18 bases between. In germline, CDR1 is MNHNY, CDR2 SVGAGI (reference sequence). The CDR3 has 15 amino acids. The CDR3 coding sequence is TGTGCCAGCAGCTTTGCGGGGCCAGGGATTGAAAAACTGTTTTTT. It is translated as CASSFAGPGIEKLFF.

CDR3 residues: CASSLVGLAGVEEQYF. CDR3 coding DNA: TGCGCCAGCAGCTTGGTTGGGCTAGCGGGAGTGGAAGAGCAGTACTTC. V usage is TRBV5-1 and J usage is TRBJ2-7, with TRBD2 matching 10 bases. Germline CDR1 SGHRS, CDR2 YFSETQ. The CDR3 consists of 16 residues. Trimming took 0 bases from V and 7 from J; bases not matched to a gene: 10.

V is TRBV2 and J is TRBJ1-1; possibly TRBD1 for D (6 bases). This CDR3 comprises 13 residues. CDR1 and CDR2 (germline): SNHLY, FYNNEI. V was clipped by 8 bases and J by 4 bases, with 14 bases between them. The CDR3 bases are TGTGCCAGCCTACAGGGTAAGAGCACTGAAGCTTTCTTT. The encoded protein is CASLQGKSTEAFF.

This chain uses TRBV5-1 with TRBJ2-5, with 8 nucleotides matching TRBD1. Germline CDR1 reads SGHRS; CDR2 reads YFSETQ. Trimming took 4 bases from V and 4 from J; bases not matched to a gene: 9. This CDR3 comprises 15 residues. The CDR3 DNA is TGCGCCAGCAGCCTCGGACAGGGTGGAATAGAGACCCAGTACTTC. The encoded protein is CASSLGQGGIETQYF.

The chain is built from TRBV19 and TRBJ2-1; D may be TRBD2 (6 bases). With 5 bases removed from V and 3 bases from J, the gap between germline ends came to 14 bases. Looked up from germline, CDR1 is LNHDA and CDR2 is SQIVND (reference sequence). The CDR3 runs to 15 residues. The DNA of the CDR3 is TGTGCCAGTAGTGGGAAGGCGGGGCACTACAATGAGCAGTTCTTC. Translating gives CASSGKAGHYNEQFF.

The V call is TRBV9, the J call TRBJ2-1; 8 nucleotides match TRBD2. V lost 3 bases and J lost 4; bases outside the gene matches: 6. Germline CDR1 is SGDLS and CDR2 is YYNGEE. This CDR3 contains 15 residues. CDR3 nucleotides: TGTGCCAGCAGCGAAGTAGCGGGACAATACAATGAGCAGTTCTTC. Its translation: CASSEVAGQYNEQFF.

CDR3 protein: CASSTQGKGTEAFF. CDR3 in DNA: TGTGCCAGCAGTACCCAGGGAAAAGGCACTGAAGCTTTCTTT. V is TRBV6-1 and J is TRBJ1-1; perhaps TRBD1 as D (5 bases). The CDR3 is made up of 14 amino acids. V shed 5 bases and J shed 4 bases, with 14 bases lying between them. Per the germline V gene, CDR1 is MNHNS and CDR2 is SASEGT.

This clone came up once. V usage is TRBV18 and J usage is TRBJ1-2; D perhaps matches TRBD1 (6 bases). CDR3 length equals 15 residues. The germline gives CDR1 KGHSH, CDR2 LQKENI. V gave up 1 base and J gave up 4 bases, with 13 bases separating them. The CDR3 sequence: CASSPQGEKGYGYTF. As DNA, the CDR3 is TGTGCCAGCTCACCACAGGGGGAAAAGGGCTATGGCTACACCTTC.

The chain is built from TRBV7-9 and TRBJ2-3; D is unresolved. Trimming took 1 base from V and 2 from J, leaving 4 bases between them. Germline V CDR1 and CDR2: SEHNR, FQNEAQ (reference sequence). CDR3 length: 13 residues. CDR3 amino acids: CASSLDYTDTQYF. CDR3 sequence (DNA): TGTGCCAGCAGCTTAGACTACACAGATACGCAGTATTTT.

Here the CDR3 DNA reads TGCGCCAGCAGCTTTGGACAGACCTACGAGCAGTACTTC. It translates to CASSFGQTYEQYF. This chain connects TRBV5-1 to TRBJ2-7; perhaps TRBD1 as D (6 bases). The germline CDR1 and CDR2 sequences are SGHRS and YFSETQ. Trimming took 2 bases from V and 2 from J, leaving 8 bases between them. The CDR3 runs 13 residues.

The chain employs TRBV6-1 and TRBJ1-5; D is unclear. The ends were cut back, 2 bases at V and 0 bases at J, with 8 bases in the middle. This CDR3 comprises 15 residues. Germline assignment: CDR1 MNHNS and CDR2 SASEGT. The CDR3 is CASSERGYSNQPQHF. The CDR3, as DNA: TGTGCCAGCAGTGAACGAGGATATAGCAATCAGCCCCAGCATTTT.

The chain has TRBV28 and TRBJ2-5; weak D call: TRBD2 (6 bases). CDR1 and CDR2 from the germline V gene are MDHEN and SYDVKM. V was pared by 2 bases and J by 2 bases, with 18 bases between. The CDR3 is made up of 17 amino acids. The CDR3 region is CASSLPQGVAGQETQYF. The CDR3 nucleotides read TGTGCCAGCAGTTTACCCCAAGGGGTGGCGGGGCAAGAGACCCAGTACTTC.

The V call is TRBV5-6, the J call TRBJ2-1, with 8 nucleotides matching TRBD2. Germline CDR1 reads SGHDT; CDR2 reads YYEEEE. After removal of 1 base from V and 5 bases from J, the junction contained 5 bases not matched to a gene. The CDR3 length is 15 residues. DNA of the CDR3: TGTGCCAGCAGCTTGACAGCGGGGGTAGACAATGAGCAGTTCTTC. Protein product: CASSLTAGVDNEQFF. Full variable domain (remainder filled in from reference TRBV5-6 and TRBJ2-1): DAGVTQSPTHLIKTRGQQVTLRCSPKSGHDTVSWYQQALGQGPQFIFQYYEEEERQRGNFPDRFSGHQFPNYSSELNVNALLLGDSALYLCASSLTAGVDNEQFFGPGTRLTVL.

The chain links TRBV19 to TRBJ1-4; D might be TRBD1 (5 bases). CDR1 and CDR2 (germline): LNHDA, SQIVND (reference sequence). This CDR3 is built from 16 residues. V lost 3 bases and J lost 8, with 19 bases in between. Written as DNA, the CDR3 is TGTGCCAGTAGTATCGGAGGGGCGCTTGTCAAGGAAAAACTGTTTTTT. It specifies CASSIGGALVKEKLFF.

The V call is TRBV28, the J call TRBJ1-2; 7 bases line up with TRBD1. This CDR3 is built from 15 residues. V gave up 4 bases and J gave up 3 bases; unmatched junction bases: 8. The germline V gene encodes CDR1 MDHEN and CDR2 SYDVKM. The CDR3 sequence: CASSSHQGGYYGYTF. The CDR3 nucleotides read TGTGCCAGCAGTTCCCATCAGGGGGGCTACTATGGCTACACCTTC.

The CDR3 protein is CASSPATGFGEQYF. The DNA of the CDR3 is TGTGCCAGCAGTCCAGCAACAGGGTTTGGAGAGCAGTACTTC. The chain has TRBV28 and TRBJ2-7, with D possibly TRBD1 on 6 matching bases. Germline V gene sequence: CDR1 MDHEN, CDR2 SYDVKM. V was cut by 5 bases and J by 7 bases, with 18 bases left in between. The CDR3 contains 14 residues.

The chain combines TRBV15 with TRBJ2-5; D remains ambiguous. V lost 1 base and J 0 bases, leaving 6 bases between the germline ends. The CDR3 is 14 amino acids. The germline V gene encodes CDR1 LNHNV and CDR2 YYDKDF (reference sequence). The CDR3 bases are TGTGCCACCAGCAGAGTGTCGGACCAAGAGACCCAGTACTTC. The encoded protein is CATSRVSDQETQYF.

This sequence joins TRBV10-3 and TRBJ2-1; no definite D call. This CDR3 is built from 16 residues. Trimming removed 0 bases at V and 1 base at J, with 10 bases between. The V gene's germline CDR1 is ENHRY and CDR2 SYGVKD. CDR3 sequence reads: CAISESLAGSYNEQFF. CDR3 in DNA: TGTGCCATCAGTGAGTCTTTAGCCGGATCCTACAATGAGCAGTTCTTC.

The chain recombines TRBV27 with TRBJ2-7; TRBD2 matches 9 bases. V lost 2 bases and J lost 9; bases outside the gene matches: 23. The CDR3 runs to 19 residues. Germline values: CDR1 MNHEY, CDR2 SMNVEV (reference sequence). CDR3 protein: CASSLPPGLAKRIPPGQYF. The CDR3, as DNA: TGTGCCAGCAGTTTACCTCCGGGACTAGCTAAACGGATTCCTCCCGGGCAGTACTTC.

The chain recombines TRBV5-1 with TRBJ1-3; the match to TRBD1 covers 7 bases. CDR1 is SGHRS, CDR2 YFSETQ, per germline. The CDR3 runs 18 residues. Trimming at V came to 4 bases and at J to 0 bases, leaving 13 bases not matched to a gene. CDR3: CASSPHPGQRYSGNTIYF. In DNA form, the CDR3 reads TGCGCCAGCAGCCCCCATCCGGGACAGCGCTACTCTGGAAACACCATATATTTT.